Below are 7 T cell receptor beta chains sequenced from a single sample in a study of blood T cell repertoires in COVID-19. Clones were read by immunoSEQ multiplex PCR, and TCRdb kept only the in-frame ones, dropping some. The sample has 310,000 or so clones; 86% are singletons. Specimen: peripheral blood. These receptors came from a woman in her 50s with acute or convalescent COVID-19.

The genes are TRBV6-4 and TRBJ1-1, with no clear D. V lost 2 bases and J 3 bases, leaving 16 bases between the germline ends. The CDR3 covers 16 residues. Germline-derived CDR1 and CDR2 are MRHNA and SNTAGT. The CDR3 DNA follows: TGTGCCAGCAGTGACGGGTTAGACAAATACGACACTGAAGCTTTCTTT. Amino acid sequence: CASSDGLDKYDTEAFF.

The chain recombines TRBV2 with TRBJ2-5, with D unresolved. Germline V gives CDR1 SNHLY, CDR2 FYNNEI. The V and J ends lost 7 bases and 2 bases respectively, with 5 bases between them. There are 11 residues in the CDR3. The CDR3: CASNLQETQYF. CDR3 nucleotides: TGTGCCAGCAACTTGCAAGAGACCCAGTACTTC.

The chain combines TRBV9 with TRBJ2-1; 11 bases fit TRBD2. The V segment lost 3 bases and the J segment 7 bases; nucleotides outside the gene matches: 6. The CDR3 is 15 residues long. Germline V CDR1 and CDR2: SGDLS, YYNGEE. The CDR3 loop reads CASSETSGSYNEQFF. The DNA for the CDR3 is TGTGCCAGCAGCGAAACTAGCGGGAGTTATAATGAGCAGTTCTTC.

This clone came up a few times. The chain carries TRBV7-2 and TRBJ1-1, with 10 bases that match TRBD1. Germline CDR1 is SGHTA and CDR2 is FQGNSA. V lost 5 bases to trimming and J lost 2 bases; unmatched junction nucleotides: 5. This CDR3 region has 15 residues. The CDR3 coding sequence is TGTGCCAGCAGCGCAATGACAGGGGGCAACACTGAAGCTTTCTTT. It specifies CASSAMTGGNTEAFF.

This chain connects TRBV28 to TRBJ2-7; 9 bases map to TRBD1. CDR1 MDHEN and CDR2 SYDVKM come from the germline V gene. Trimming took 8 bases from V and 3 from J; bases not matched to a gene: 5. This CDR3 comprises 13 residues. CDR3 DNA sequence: TGTGCCAGCCAGGGACAGGGTTACTACGAGCAGTACTTC. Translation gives CASQGQGYYEQYF.

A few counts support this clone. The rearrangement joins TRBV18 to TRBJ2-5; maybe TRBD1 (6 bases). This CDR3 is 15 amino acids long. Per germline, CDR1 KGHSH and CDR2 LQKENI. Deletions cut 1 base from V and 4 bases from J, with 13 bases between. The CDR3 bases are TGTGCCAGCTCACCACTCACAGGGCAAGGAGAGACCCAGTACTTC. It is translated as CASSPLTGQGETQYF.

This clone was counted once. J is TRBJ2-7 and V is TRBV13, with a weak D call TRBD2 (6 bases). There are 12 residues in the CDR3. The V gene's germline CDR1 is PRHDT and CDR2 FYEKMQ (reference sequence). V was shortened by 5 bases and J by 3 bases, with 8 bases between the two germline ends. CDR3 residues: CASSPRGYEQYF. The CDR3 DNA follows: TGTGCCAGCAGCCCGCGGGGCTACGAGCAGTACTTC.